This T cell receptor beta chain was sequenced in a study of identical twins. The CDR3 extends over 10 amino acids. The germline V and J ends were trimmed by 1 base and 5 bases, with 3 bases remaining between them. Germline CDR1 reads SQVTM; CDR2 reads ANQGSEA. General study results and limits: A cross-sectional statistical analysis, not follow-up of the same donors, supported the conclusions.

Of note for this clonotype: Antigen specificity is unknown.

TCRdb passed the 5' RACE reads through MiXCR, listing each CDR3 protein once. The table records under 800,000 distinct CDR3 sequences, around 21% of them present only once. In addition, the sample was reused for a study of T cells expressing NK-cell markers. This second report adds: Of CD8+ T cells, about 1.0-8% belonged to dominant NKG2C+ clonotypes in six donors.

Sequencing was performed on PBMCs. The receptor was isolated from a woman aged 18 to 35 in good health. This chain links TRBV29-1 with TRBJ2-7; no clear D. As DNA, the CDR3 is TGCAGCGTTGAAGGGGACGAGCAGTACTTC. Its translation: CSVEGDEQYF.